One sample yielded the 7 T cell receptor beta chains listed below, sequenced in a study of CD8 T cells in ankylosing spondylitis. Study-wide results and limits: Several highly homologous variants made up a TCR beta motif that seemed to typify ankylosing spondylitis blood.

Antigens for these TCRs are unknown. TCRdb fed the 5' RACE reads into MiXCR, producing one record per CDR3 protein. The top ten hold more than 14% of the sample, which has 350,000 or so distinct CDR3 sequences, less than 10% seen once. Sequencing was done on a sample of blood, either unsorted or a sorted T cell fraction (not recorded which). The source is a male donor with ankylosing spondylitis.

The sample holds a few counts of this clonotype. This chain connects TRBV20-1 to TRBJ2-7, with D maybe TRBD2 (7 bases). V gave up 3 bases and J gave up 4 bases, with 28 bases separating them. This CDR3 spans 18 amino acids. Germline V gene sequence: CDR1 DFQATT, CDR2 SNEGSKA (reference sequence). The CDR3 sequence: CSASRSGGRGLNRYEQYF. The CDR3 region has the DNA TGCAGTGCTAGTAGATCGGGGGGCCGGGGACTTAATCGGTACGAGCAGTACTTC.

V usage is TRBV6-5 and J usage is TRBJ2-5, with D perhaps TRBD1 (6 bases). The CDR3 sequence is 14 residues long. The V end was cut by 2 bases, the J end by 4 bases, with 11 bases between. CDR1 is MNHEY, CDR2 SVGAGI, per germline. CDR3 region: CASSYVGTPETQYF. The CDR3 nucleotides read TGTGCCAGCAGTTACGTGGGGACACCAGAGACCCAGTACTTC.

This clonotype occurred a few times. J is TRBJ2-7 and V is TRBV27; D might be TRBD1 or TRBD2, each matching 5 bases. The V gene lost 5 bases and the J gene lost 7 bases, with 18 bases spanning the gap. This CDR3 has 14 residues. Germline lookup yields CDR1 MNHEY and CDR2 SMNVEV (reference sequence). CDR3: CASSEGSSPWEQYF. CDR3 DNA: TGTGCCAGCAGTGAGGGGTCCTCCCCATGGGAGCAGTACTTC.

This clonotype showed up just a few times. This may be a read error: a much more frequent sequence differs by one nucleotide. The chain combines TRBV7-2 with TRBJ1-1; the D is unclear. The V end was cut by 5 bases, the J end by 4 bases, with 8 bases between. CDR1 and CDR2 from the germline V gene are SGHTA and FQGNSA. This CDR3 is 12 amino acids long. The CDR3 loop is CASSPLSTEAFF. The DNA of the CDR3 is TGTGCCAGCAGCCCCTTGAGCACTGAAGCTTTCTTT.

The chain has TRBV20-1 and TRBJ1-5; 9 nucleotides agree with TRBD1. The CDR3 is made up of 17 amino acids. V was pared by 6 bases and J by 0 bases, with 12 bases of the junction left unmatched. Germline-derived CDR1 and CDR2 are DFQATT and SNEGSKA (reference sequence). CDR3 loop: CSAIGRTGAYSNQPQHF. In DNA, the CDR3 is TGCAGTGCCATAGGGCGGACAGGGGCTTATAGCAATCAGCCCCAGCATTTT.

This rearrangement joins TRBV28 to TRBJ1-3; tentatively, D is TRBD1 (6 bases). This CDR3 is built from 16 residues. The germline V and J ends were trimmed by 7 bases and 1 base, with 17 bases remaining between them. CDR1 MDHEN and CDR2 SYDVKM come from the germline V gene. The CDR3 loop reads CASTSLGGGSGNTIYF. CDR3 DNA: TGTGCCAGCACCAGTTTGGGAGGGGGTTCTGGAAACACCATATATTTT. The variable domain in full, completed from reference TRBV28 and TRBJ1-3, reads DVKVTQSSRYLVKRTGEKVFLECVQDMDHENMFWYRQDPGLGLRLIYFSYDVKMKEKGDIPEGYSVSREKKERFSLILESASTNQTSMYLCASTSLGGGSGNTIYFGEGSWLTVV.

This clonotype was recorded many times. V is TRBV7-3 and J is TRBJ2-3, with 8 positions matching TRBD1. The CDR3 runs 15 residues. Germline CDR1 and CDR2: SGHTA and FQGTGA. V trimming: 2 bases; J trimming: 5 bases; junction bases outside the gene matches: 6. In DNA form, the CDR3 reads TGTGCCAGCAGCTTATCGGACAGGGCCGGAGATACGCAGTATTTT. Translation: CASSLSDRAGDTQYF.